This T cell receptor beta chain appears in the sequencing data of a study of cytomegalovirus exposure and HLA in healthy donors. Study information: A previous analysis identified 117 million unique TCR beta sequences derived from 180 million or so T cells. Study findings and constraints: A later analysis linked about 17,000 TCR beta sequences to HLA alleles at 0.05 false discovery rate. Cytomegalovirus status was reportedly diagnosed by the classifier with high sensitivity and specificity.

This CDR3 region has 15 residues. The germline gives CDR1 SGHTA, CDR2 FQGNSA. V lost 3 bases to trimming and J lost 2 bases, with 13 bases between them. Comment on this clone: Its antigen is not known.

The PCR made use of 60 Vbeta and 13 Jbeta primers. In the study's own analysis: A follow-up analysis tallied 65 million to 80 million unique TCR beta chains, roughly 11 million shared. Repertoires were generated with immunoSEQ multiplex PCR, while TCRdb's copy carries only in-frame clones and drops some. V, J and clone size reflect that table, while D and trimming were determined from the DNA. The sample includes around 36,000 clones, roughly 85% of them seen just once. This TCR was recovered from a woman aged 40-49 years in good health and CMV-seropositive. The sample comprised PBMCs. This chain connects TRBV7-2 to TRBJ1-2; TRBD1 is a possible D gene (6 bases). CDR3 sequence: CASSLGAQGNYGYTF. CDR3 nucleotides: TGTGCCAGCAGCTTGGGGGCCCAGGGGAACTATGGCTACACCTTC.